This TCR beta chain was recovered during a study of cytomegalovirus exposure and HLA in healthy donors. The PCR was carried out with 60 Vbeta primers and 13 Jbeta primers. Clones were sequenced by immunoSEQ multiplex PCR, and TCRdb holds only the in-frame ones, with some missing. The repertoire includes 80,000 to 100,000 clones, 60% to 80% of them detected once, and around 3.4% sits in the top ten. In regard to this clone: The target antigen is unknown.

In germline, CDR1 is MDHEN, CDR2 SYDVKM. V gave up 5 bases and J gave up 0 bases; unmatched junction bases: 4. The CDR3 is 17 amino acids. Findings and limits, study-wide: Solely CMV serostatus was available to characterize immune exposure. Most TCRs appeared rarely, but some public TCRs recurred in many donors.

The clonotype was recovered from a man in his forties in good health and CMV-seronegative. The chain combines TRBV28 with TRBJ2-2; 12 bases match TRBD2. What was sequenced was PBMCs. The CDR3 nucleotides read TGTGCCAGCAGTCAAGGACTAGCGGGGACGAACACCGGGGAGCTGTTTTTT. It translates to CASSQGLAGTNTGELFF.